The sequence of this TCR beta chain was determined in a study of T cells in women clearing cervical HPV infection. Study details: Case blood drawn at lesion detection; control blood after infection cleared. Points from the study as a whole: CIN3+ cases had significantly higher TCR richness than controls; evenness did not differ. Each sample's T-cell count was unknown, possibly confounding richness.

Turning to this clone: Antigen unknown. The junction does not match germline at one end; this may be a read error. The read is 3 residues too short to cover the CDR3 end, so that end is filled in from the germline J gene.

The germline CDR1 and CDR2 sequences are SSHAT and FNYEAQ (reference sequence). This CDR3 contains 15 residues. Libraries were prepared by immunoSEQ multiplex PCR; TCRdb keeps only in-frame clonotypes and omits some of them. This table lists some 20,000 clones. The sample was blood buffy coat. This chain uses TRBV7-7 with TRBJ2-1, with D hard to call. The sequence came from a woman between 18 and 70 years old with a cervical HPV16 infection that either progressed to CIN3+ or cleared (not recorded which). CDR3: CASSLTPTGSTEQFF. The part of the CDR3 DNA that was read is TGTGCTAGCAGCTTAACGCCGACGGGTTCAACTGAG.